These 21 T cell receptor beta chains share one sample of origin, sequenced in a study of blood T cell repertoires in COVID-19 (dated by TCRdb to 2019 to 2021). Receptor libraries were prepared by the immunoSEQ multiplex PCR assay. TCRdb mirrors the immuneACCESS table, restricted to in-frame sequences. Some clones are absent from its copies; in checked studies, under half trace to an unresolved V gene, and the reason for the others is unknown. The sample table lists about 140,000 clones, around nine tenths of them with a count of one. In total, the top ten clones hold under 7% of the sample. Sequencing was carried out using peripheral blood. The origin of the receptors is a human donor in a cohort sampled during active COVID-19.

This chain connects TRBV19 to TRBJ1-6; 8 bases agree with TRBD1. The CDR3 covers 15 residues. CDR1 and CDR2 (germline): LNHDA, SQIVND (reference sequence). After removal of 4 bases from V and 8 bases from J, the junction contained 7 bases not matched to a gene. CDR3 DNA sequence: TGTGCCAGTAGTACCAGGACAGGGCCGGATTCACCCCTCCACTTT. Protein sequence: CASSTRTGPDSPLHF.

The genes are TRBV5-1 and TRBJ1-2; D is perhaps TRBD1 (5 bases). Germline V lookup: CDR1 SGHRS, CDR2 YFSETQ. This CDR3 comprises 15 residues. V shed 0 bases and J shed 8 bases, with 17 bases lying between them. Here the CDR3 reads CASSLALRDYRGYTF. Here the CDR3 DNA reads TGCGCCAGCAGCTTGGCACTAAGGGACTATAGGGGCTACACCTTC.

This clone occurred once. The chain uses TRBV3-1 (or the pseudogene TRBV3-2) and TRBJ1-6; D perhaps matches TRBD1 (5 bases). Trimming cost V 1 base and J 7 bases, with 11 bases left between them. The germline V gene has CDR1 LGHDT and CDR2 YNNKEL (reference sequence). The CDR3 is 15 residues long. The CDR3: CASSQAGGPNSPLHF. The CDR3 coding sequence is TGTGCCAGCAGCCAAGCCGGGGGACCGAATTCACCCCTCCACTTT.

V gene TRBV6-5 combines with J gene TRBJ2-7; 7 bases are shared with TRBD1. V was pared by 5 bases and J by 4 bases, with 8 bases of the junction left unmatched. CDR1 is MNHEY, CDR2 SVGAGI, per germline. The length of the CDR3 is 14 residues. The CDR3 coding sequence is TGTGCCAGCAGTACTGACAGGGTTAGGTACGAGCAGTACTTC. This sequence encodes CASSTDRVRYEQYF.

The CDR3 nucleotides are TGTGCCAGCAGTCCGCCGAGGGGGAGCGGGGGGTTCTCCTACGAGCAGTACTTC. This encodes CASSPPRGSGGFSYEQYF. The chain is built from TRBV28 and TRBJ2-7; TRBD2 agrees at 9 bases. CDR1 MDHEN and CDR2 SYDVKM come from the germline V gene. V was clipped by 5 bases and J by 0 bases; unmatched bases: 14. CDR3 length: 18 residues.

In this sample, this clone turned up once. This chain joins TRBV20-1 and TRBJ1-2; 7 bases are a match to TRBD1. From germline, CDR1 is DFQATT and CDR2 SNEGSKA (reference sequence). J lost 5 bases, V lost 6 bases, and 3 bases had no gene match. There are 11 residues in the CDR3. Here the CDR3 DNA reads TGCAGTGCCCAGACAGGGTATGGCTACACCTTC. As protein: CSAQTGYGYTF.

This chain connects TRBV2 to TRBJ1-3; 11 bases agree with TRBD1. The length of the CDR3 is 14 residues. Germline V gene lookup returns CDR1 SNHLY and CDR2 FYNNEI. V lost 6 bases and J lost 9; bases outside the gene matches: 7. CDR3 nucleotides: TGTGCCAGCAGAGCCGGGACAGGGGGGTCCACCATATATTTT. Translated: CASRAGTGGSTIYF.

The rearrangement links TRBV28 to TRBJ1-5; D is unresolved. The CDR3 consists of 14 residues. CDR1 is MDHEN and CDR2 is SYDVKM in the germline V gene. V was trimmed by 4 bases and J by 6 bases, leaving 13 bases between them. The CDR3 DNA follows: TGTGCCAGCAGTTGGGCCCGGGCGGGTCAGCCCCAGCATTTT. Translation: CASSWARAGQPQHF.

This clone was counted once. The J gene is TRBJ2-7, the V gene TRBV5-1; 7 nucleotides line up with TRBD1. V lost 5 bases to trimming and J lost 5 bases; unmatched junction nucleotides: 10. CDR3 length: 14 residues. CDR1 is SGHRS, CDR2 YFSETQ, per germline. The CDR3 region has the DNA TGCGCCAGCAGGGTAGGAACAGGGGACAACGAGCAGTACTTC. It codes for CASRVGTGDNEQYF.

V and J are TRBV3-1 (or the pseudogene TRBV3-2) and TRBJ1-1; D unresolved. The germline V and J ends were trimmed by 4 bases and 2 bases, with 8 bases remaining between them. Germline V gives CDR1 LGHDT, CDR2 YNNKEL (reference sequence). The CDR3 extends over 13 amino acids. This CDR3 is CASSPHANTEAFF. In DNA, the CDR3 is TGTGCCAGCAGCCCACACGCCAACACTGAAGCTTTCTTT.

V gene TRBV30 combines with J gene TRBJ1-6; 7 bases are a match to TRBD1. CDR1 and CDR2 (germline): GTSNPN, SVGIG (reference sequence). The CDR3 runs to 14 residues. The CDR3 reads CAGGGQGGNSPLHF. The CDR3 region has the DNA TGTGCAGGTGGGGGCCAGGGGGGCAACTCACCCCTCCACTTT.

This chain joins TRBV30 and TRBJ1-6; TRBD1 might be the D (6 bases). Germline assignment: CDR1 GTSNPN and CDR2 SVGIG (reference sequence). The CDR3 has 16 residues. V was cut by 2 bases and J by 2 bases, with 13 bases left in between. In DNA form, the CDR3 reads TGTGCCTGGAGTCTACTGGACAGCACCTATAATTCACCCCTCCACTTT. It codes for CAWSLLDSTYNSPLHF.

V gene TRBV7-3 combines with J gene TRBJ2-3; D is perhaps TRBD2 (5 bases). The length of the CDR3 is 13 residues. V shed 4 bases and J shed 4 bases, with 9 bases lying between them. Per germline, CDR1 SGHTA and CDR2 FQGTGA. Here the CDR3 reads CASSSLSADTQYF. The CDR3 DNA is TGTGCCAGCAGCTCTCTTAGCGCAGATACGCAGTATTTT.

The CDR3 region is CASSLAWRGRGLGQPQHF. The CDR3 DNA sequence: TGCGCCAGCAGCTTGGCCTGGAGGGGCAGGGGGCTAGGTCAGCCCCAGCATTTT. The gene calls are TRBV5-1 and TRBJ1-5; TRBD1 matches at 8 bases. Per germline, CDR1 SGHRS and CDR2 YFSETQ. This CDR3 spans 18 amino acids. The V gene end was trimmed by 0 bases and the J gene end by 6 bases; junction bases not matched to a gene: 14.

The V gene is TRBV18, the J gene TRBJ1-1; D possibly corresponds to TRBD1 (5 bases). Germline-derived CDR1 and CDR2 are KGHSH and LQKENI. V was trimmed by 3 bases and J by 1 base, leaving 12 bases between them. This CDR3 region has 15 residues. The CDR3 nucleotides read TGTGCCAGCTCACCGGGGCAGGGCCCGAACACTGAAGCTTTCTTT. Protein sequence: CASSPGQGPNTEAFF.

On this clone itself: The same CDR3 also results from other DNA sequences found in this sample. The CDR3 coding sequence is TGTGCCAGCAGTGACAGGGGGGTCGCAGATACGCAGTATTTT. Residues: CASSDRGVADTQYF. This chain connects TRBV27 to TRBJ2-3; 9 bases fit TRBD1. The V segment lost 5 bases and the J segment 4 bases; nucleotides outside the gene matches: 4. The V gene's germline CDR1 is MNHEY and CDR2 SMNVEV (reference sequence). This CDR3 is 14 amino acids long.

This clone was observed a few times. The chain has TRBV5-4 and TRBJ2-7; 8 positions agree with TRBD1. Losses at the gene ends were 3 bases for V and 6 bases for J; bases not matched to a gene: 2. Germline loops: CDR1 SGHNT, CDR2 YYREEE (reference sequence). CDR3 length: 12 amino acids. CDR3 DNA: TGTGCCAGCAGCTCAGACAGGGGCGAGCAGTACTTC. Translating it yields CASSSDRGEQYF.

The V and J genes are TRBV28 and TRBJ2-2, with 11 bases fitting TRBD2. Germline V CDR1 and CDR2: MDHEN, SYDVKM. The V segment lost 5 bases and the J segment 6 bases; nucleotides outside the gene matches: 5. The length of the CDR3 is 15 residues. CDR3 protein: CASSDSGGAPGELFF. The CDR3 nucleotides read TGTGCCAGCAGTGATAGCGGGGGGGCCCCCGGGGAGCTGTTTTTT.

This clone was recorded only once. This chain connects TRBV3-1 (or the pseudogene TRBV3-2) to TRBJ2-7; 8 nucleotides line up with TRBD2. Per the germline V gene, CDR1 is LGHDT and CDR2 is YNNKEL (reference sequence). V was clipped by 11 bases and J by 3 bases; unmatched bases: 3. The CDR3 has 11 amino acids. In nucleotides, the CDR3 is TGTGCCGCGGGGGGCCTCTACGAGCAGTACTTC. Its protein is CAAGGLYEQYF.

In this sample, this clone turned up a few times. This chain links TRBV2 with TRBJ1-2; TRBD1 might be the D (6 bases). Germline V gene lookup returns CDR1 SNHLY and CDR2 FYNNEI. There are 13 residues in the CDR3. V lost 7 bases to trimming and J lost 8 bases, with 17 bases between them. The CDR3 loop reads CASNREMVGGYTF. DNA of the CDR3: TGTGCCAGCAACAGGGAAATGGTAGGGGGCTACACCTTC.

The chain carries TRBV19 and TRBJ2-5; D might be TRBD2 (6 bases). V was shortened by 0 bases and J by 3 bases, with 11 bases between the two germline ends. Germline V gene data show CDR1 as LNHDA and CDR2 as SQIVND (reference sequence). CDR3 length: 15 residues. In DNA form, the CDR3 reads TGTGCCAGTAGTATAGATCTATGGGGGGAAGAGACCCAGTACTTC. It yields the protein CASSIDLWGEETQYF. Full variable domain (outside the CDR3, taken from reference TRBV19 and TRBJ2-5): DGGITQSPKYLFRKEGQNVTLSCEQNLNHDAMYWYRQDPGQGLRLIYYSQIVNDFQKGDIAEGYSVSREKKESFPLTVTSAQKNPTAFYLCASSIDLWGEETQYFGPGTRLLVL.